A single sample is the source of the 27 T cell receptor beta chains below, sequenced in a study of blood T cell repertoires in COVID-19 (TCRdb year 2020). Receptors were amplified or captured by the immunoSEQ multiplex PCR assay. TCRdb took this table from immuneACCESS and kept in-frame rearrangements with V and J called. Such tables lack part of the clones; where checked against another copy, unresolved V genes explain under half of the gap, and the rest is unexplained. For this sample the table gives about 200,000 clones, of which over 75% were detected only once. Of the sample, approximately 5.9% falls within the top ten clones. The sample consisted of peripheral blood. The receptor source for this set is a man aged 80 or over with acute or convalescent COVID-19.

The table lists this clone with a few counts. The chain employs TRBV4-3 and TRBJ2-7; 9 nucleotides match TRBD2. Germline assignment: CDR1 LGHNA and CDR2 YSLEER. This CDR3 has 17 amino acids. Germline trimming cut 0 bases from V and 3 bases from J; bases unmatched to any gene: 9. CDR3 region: CASSQEIQREENYEQYV. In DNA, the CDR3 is TGCGCCAGCAGCCAAGAAATTCAGCGGGAGGAAAACTACGAGCAGTACGTC.

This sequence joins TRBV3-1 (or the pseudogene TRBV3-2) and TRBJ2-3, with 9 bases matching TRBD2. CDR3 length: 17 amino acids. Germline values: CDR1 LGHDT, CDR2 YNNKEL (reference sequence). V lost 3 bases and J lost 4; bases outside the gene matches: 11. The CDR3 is CASSQVAAGGHSDTQYF. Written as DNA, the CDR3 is TGTGCCAGCAGCCAGGTCGCGGCGGGAGGGCATTCAGATACGCAGTATTTT.

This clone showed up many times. This CDR3 reads CASSPVAVVTDTQYF. As DNA, the CDR3 is TGTGCCAGCTCACCGGTAGCCGTTGTGACAGATACGCAGTATTTT. This chain links TRBV18 with TRBJ2-3; no reliable D call. Per the germline V gene, CDR1 is KGHSH and CDR2 is LQKENI. This CDR3 comprises 15 residues. Between the trimmed V and J ends, which lost 3 bases and 3 bases, there was a span of 13 bases.

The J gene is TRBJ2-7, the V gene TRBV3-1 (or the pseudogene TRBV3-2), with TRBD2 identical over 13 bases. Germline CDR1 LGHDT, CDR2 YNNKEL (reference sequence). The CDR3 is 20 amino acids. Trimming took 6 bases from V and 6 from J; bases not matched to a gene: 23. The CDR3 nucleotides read TGTGCCAGCAGACCTCCGTGTGATACTAGCGGGAGGGAAAGTCGGTGCGAGCAGTACGTC. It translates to CASRPPCDTSGRESRCEQYV.

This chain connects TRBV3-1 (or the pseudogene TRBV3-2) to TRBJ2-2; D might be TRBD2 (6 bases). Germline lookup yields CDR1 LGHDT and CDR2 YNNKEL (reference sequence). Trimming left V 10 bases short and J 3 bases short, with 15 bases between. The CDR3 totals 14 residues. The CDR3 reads CATERRAYTGELFF. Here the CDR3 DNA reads TGTGCCACTGAGAGGAGGGCATACACCGGGGAGCTGTTTTTT.

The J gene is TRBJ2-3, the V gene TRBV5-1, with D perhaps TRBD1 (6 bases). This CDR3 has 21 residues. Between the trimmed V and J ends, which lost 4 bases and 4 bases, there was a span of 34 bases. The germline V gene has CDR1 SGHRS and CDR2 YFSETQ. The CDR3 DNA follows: TGCGCCAGCAGCGTCAGGTCCAGGGGCGCTTCTTTTACAAGGTCCCCAGATACGCAGTATTTT. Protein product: CASSVRSRGASFTRSPDTQYF.

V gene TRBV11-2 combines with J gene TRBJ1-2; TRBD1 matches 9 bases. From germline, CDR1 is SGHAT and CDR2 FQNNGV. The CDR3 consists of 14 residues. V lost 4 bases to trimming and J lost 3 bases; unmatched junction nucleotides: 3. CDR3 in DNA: TGTGCCAGCAGCTGGGGGGACAGGGACTATGGCTACACCTTC. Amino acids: CASSWGDRDYGYTF.

Here the CDR3 DNA reads TGTGCCATCAGTGAGTCGATTTCCTTACAGGGGTCATACGAGCAGTACGTC. Encoded protein: CAISESISLQGSYEQYV. The J gene is TRBJ2-7, the V gene TRBV10-3, with 7 bases that match TRBD1. The CDR3 is 17 amino acids. Germline V gene lookup returns CDR1 ENHRY and CDR2 SYGVKD. J gave up 4 bases and V 0 bases, and 12 bases lay outside the gene matches.

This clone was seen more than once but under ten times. This chain's CDR3 is CAWSPQPYEQYV. CDR3 sequence (DNA): TGTGCCTGGAGTCCACAGCCCTACGAGCAGTACGTC. The J gene is TRBJ2-7, the V gene TRBV30; D remains ambiguous. Germline assignment: CDR1 GTSNPN and CDR2 SVGIG (reference sequence). The CDR3 runs 12 residues. The V and J ends lost 2 bases and 2 bases respectively, with 7 bases between them.

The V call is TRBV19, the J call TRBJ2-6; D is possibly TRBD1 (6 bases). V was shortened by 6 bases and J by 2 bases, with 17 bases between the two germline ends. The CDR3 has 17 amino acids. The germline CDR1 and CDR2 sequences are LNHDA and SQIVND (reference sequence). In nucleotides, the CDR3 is TGTGCCAGTAGACAAGACAGGATCCTGGCTGGGGCCAACGTCCTGACTTTC. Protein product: CASRQDRILAGANVLTF.

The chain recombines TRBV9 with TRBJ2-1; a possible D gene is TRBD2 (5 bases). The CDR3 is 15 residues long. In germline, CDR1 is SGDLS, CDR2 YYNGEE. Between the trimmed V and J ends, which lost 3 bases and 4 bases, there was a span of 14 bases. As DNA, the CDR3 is TGTGCCAGCAGCGATCGTTCCGGGGTTTACAATGAGCAGTTCTTC. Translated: CASSDRSGVYNEQFF.

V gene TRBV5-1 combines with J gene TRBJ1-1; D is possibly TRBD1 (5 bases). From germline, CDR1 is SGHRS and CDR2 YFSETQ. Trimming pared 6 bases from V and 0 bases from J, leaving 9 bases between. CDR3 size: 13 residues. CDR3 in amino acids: CASNQGMNTEAFF. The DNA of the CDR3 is TGCGCCAGCAACCAGGGTATGAACACTGAAGCTTTCTTT.

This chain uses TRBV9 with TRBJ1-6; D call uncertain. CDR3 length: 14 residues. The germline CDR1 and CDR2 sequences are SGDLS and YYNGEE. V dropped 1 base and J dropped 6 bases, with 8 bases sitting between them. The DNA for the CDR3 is TGTGCCAGCAGCGTACCAGGAATTAATTCACCCCTCCACTTT. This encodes CASSVPGINSPLHF.

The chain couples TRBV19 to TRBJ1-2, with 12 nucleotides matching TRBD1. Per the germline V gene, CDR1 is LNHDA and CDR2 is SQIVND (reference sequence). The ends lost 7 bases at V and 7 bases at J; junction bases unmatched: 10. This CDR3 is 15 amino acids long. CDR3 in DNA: TGTGCCAGTACCAGTGAGGGGACAGGGGGCGTTGGCTACACCTTC. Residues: CASTSEGTGGVGYTF.

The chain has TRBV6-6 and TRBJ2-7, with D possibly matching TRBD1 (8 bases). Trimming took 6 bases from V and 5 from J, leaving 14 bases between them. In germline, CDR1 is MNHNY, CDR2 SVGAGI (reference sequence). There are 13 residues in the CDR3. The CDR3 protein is CASSRTGGDEQYF. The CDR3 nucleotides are TGTGCCAGCAGCCGTACAGGGGGGGACGAGCAGTACTTC.

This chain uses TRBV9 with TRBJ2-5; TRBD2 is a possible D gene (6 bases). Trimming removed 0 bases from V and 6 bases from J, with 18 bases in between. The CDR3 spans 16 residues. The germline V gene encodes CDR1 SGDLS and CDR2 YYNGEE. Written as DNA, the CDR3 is TGTGCCAGCAGCGTAGGTATGGCGGGAAGTGGAAAGACCCAGTACTTC. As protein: CASSVGMAGSGKTQYF.

The CDR3 protein is CASTSRGIDTQYF. The CDR3 bases are TGTGCCAGCACCTCAAGGGGGATAGATACGCAGTATTTT. The chain employs TRBV2 and TRBJ2-3; possibly TRBD1 for D (6 bases). The CDR3 extends over 13 amino acids. In germline, CDR1 is SNHLY, CDR2 FYNNEI. The V gene lost 7 bases and the J gene lost 5 bases, with 13 bases spanning the gap.

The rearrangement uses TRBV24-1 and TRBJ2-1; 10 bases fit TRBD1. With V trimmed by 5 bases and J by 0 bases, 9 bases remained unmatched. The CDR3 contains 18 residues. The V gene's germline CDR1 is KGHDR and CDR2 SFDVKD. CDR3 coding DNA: TGTGCCACCAGTGCTAACCCGGGACAGGGGAGCTCCTACAATGAGCAGTTCTTC. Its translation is CATSANPGQGSSYNEQFF.

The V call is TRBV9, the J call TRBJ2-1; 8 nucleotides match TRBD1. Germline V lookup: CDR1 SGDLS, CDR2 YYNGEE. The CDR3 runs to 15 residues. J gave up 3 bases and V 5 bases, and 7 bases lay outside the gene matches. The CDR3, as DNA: TGTGCCAGCAGTCATGCCGGGACAGGCTACAATGAGCAGTTCTTC. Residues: CASSHAGTGYNEQFF.

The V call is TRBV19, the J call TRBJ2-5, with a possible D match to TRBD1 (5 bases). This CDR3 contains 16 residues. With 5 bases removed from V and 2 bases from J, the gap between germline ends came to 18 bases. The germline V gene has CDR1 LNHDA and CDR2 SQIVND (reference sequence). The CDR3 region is CASSSQKQGNQETQYF. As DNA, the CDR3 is TGTGCCAGTAGTTCCCAAAAGCAGGGTAATCAAGAGACCCAGTACTTC.

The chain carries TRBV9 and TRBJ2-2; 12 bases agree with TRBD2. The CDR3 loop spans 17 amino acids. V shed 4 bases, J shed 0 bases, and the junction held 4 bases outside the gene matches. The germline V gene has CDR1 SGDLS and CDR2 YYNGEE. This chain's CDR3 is CASSRGLAGSNTGELFF. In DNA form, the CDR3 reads TGTGCCAGCAGCCGGGGACTAGCGGGTTCGAACACCGGGGAGCTGTTTTTT.

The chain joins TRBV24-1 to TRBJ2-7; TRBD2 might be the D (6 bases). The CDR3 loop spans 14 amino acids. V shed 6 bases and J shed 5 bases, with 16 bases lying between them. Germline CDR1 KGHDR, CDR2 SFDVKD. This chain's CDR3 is CATSPGRDRDEQYF. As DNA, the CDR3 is TGTGCCACCAGTCCCGGGCGGGATCGGGACGAGCAGTACTTC.

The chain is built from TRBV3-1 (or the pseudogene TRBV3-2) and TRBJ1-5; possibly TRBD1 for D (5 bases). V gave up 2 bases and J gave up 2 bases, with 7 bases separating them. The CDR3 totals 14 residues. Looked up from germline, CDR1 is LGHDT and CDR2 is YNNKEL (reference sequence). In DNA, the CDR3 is TGTGCCAGCAGCCAAAGGGGCGGCAATCAGCCCCAGCATTTT. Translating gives CASSQRGGNQPQHF.

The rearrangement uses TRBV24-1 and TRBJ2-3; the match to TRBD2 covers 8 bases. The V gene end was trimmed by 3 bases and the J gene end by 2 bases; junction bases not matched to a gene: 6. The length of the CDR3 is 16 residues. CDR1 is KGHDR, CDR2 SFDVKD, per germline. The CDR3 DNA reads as TGTGCCACCAGTGATGCCCAGCGGGAGATCACAGATACGCAGTATTTT. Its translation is CATSDAQREITDTQYF.

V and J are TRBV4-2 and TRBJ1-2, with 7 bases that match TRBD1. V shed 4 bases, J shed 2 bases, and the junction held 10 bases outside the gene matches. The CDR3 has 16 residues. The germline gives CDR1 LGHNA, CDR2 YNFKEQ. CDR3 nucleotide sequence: TGTGCCAGCAGCCCTCAACCATTACAGGGGAACTATGGCTACACCTTC. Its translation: CASSPQPLQGNYGYTF.

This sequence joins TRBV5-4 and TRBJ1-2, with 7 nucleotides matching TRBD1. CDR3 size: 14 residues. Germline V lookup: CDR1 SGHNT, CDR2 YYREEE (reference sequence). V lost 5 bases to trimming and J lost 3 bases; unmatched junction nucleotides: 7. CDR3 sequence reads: CASRPGQRDYGYTF. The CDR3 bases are TGTGCCAGCAGACCGGGACAGCGCGACTATGGCTACACCTTC. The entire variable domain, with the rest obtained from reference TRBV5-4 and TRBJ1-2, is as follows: ETGVTQSPTHLIKTRGQQVTLRCSSQSGHNTVSWYQQALGQGPQFIFQYYREEENGRGNFPPRFSGLQFPNYSSELNVNALELDDSALYLCASRPGQRDYGYTFGSGTRLTVV.

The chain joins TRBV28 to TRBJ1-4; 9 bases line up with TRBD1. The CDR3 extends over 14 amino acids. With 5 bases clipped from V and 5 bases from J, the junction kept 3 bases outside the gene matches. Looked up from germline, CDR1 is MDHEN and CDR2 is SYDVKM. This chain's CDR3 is CASSTGGLNEKLFF. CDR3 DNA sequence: TGTGCCAGCAGTACAGGGGGCCTAAATGAAAAACTGTTTTTT. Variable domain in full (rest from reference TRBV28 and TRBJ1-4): DVKVTQSSRYLVKRTGEKVFLECVQDMDHENMFWYRQDPGLGLRLIYFSYDVKMKEKGDIPEGYSVSREKKERFSLILESASTNQTSMYLCASSTGGLNEKLFFGSGTQLSVL.